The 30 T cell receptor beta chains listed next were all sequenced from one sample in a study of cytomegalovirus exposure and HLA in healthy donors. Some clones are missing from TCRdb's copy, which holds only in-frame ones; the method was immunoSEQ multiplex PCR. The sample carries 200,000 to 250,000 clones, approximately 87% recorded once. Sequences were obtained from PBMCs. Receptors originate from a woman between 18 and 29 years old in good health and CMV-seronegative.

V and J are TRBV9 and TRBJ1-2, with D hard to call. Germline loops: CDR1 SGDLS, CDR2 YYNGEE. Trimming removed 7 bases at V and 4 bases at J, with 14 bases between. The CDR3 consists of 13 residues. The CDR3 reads CASFSYNRYGYTF. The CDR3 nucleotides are TGTGCCAGCTTCTCCTATAACCGCTATGGCTACACCTTC. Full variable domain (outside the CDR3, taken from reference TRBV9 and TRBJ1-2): DSGVTQTPKHLITATGQRVTLRCSPRSGDLSVYWYQQSLDQGLQFLIQYYNGEERAKGNILERFSAQQFPDLHSELNLSSLELGDSALYFCASFSYNRYGYTFGSGTRLTVV.

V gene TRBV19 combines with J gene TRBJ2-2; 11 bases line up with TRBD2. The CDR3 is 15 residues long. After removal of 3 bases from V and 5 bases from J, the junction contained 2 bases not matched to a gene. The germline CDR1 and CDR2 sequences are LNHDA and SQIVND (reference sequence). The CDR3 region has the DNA TGTGCCAGTAGTATTCCTAGCGGGAGGACCGGGGAGCTGTTTTTT. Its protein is CASSIPSGRTGELFF. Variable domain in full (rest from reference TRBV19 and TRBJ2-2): DGGITQSPKYLFRKEGQNVTLSCEQNLNHDAMYWYRQDPGQGLRLIYYSQIVNDFQKGDIAEGYSVSREKKESFPLTVTSAQKNPTAFYLCASSIPSGRTGELFFGEGSRLTVL.

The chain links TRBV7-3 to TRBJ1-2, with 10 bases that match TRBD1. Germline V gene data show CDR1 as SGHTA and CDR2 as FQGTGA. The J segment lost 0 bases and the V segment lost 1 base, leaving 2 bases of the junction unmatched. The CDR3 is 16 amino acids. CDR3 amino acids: CASSLIGTGANYGYTF. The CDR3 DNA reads TGTGCCAGCAGCTTAATTGGGACAGGGGCTAACTATGGCTACACCTTC.

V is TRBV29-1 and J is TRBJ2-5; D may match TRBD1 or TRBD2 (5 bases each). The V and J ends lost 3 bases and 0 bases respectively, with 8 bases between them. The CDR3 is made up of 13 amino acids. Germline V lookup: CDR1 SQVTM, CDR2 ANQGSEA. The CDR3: CSVEGTYQETQYF. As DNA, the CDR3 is TGCAGCGTTGAGGGGACGTACCAAGAGACCCAGTACTTC.

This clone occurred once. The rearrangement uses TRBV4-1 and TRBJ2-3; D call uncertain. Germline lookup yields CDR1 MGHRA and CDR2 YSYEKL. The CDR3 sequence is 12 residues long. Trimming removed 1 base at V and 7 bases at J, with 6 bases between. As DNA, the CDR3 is TGCGCCAGCAGCCAAGCCGAAAATACGCAGTATTTT. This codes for CASSQAENTQYF.

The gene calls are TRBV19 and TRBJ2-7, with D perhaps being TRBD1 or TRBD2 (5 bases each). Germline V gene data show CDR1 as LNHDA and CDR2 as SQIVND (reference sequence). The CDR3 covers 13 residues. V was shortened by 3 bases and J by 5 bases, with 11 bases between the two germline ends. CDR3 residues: CASSILGDHEQYF. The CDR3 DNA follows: TGTGCCAGTAGTATCTTAGGGGACCACGAGCAGTACTTC. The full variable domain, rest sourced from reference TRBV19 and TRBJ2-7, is DGGITQSPKYLFRKEGQNVTLSCEQNLNHDAMYWYRQDPGQGLRLIYYSQIVNDFQKGDIAEGYSVSREKKESFPLTVTSAQKNPTAFYLCASSILGDHEQYFGPGTRLTVT.

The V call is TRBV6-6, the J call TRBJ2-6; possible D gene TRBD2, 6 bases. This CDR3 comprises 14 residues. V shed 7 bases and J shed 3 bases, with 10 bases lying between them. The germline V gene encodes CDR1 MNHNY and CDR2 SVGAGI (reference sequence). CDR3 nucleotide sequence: TGTGCCAGCACTCCGGGGGATGGGGCCAACGTCCTGACTTTC. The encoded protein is CASTPGDGANVLTF.

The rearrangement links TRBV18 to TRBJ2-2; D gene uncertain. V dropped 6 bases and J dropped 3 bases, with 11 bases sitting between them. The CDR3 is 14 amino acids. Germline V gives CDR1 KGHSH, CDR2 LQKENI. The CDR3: CASSPRWDTGELFF. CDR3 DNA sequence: TGTGCCAGCTCTCCCCGTTGGGACACCGGGGAGCTGTTTTTT.

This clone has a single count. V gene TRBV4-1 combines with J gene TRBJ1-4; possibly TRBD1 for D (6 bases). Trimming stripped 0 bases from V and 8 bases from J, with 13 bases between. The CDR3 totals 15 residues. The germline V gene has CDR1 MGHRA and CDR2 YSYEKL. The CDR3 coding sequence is TGCGCCAGCAGCCAAGATCAAAAGGGGGGGGAAAAACTGTTTTTT. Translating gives CASSQDQKGGEKLFF.

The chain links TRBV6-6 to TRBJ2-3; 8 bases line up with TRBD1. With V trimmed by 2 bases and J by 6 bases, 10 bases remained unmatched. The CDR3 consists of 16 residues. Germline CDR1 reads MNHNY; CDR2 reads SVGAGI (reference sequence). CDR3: CASSYGRTGPTDTQYF. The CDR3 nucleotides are TGTGCCAGCAGTTACGGGAGGACAGGGCCGACGGATACGCAGTATTTT.

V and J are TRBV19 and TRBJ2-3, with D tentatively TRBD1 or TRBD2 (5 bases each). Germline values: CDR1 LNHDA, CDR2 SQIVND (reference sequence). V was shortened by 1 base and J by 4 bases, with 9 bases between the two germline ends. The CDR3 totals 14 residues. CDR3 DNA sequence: TGTGCCAGTAGTATAGGGGGGACGGCAGATACGCAGTATTTT. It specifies CASSIGGTADTQYF.

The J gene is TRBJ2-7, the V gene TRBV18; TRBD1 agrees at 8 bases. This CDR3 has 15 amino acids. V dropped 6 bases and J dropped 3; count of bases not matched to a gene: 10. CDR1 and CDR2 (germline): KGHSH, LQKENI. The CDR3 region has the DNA TGTGCCAGCTCCCAAACGACAGGGGAAGGCTACGAGCAGTACTTC. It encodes CASSQTTGEGYEQYF.

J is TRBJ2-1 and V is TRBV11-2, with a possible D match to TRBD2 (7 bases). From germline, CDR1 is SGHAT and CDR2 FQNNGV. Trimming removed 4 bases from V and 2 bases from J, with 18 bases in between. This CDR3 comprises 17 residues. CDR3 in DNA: TGTGCCAGCAGCTCTAGAGGGGGGAGCGGGACCTACAATGAGCAGTTCTTC. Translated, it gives CASSSRGGSGTYNEQFF.

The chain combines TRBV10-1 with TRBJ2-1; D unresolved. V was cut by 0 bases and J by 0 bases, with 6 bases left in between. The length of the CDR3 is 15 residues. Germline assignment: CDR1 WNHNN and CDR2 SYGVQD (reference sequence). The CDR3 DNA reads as TGCGCCAGCAGTGAGTCTAGAAGCTCCTACAATGAGCAGTTCTTC. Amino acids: CASSESRSSYNEQFF.

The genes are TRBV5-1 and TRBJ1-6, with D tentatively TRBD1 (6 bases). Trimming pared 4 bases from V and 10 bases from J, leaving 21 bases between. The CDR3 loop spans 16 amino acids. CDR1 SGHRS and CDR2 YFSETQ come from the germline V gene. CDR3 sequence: CASSGTPGLRGSPLHF. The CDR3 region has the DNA TGCGCCAGCAGCGGGACACCGGGGCTTCGGGGATCACCCCTCCACTTT.

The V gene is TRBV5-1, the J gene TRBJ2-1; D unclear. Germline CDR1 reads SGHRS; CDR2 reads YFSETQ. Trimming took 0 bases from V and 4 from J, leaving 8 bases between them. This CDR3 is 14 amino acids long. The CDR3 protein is CASSLGQQYNEQFF. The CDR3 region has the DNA TGCGCCAGCAGCTTGGGGCAGCAATACAATGAGCAGTTCTTC. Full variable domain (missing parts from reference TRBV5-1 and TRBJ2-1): KAGVTQTPRYLIKTRGQQVTLSCSPISGHRSVSWYQQTPGQGLQFLFEYFSETQRNKGNFPGRFSGRQFSNSRSEMNVSTLELGDSALYLCASSLGQQYNEQFFGPGTRLTVL.

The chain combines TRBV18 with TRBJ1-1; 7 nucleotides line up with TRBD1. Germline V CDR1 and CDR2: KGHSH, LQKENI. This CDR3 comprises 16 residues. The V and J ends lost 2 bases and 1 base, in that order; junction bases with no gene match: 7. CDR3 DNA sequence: TGTGCCAGCTCACCAACTATGACAGGGCAGAACACTGAAGCTTTCTTT. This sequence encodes CASSPTMTGQNTEAFF.

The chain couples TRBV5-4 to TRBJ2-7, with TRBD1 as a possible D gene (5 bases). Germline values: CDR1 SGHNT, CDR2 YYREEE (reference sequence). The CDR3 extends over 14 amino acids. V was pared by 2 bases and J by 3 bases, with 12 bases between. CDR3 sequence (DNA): TGTGCCAGCAGCTTTGGACAAGAACGCTACGAGCAGTACTTC. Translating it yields CASSFGQERYEQYF.

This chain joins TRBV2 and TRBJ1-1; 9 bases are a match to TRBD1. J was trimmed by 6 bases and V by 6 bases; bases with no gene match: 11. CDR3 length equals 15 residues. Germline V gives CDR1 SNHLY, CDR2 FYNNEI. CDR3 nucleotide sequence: TGTGCCAGCAGCCGGGACAGGGCTCGTGTTGCTGAAGCTTTCTTT. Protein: CASSRDRARVAEAFF. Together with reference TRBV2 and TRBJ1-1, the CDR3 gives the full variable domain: EPEVTQTPSHQVTQMGQEVILRCVPISNHLYFYWYRQILGQKVEFLVSFYNNEISEKSEIFDDQFSVERPDGSNFTLKIRSTKLEDSAMYFCASSRDRARVAEAFFGQGTRLTVV.

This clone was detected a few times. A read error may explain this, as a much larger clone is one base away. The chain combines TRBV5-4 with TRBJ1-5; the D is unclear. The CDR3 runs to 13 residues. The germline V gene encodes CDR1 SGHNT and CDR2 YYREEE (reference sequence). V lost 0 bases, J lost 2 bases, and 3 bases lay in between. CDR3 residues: CASSLDGNQPQHF. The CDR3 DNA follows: TGTGCCAGCAGCTTGGACGGCAATCAGCCCCAGCATTTT.

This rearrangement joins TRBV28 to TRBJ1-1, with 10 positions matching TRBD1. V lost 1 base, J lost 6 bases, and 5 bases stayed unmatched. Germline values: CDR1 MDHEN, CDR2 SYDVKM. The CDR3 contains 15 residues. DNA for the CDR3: TGTGCCAGCAGTTTATCAAGACAGGGGGCGTCTGAAGCTTTCTTT. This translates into CASSLSRQGASEAFF.

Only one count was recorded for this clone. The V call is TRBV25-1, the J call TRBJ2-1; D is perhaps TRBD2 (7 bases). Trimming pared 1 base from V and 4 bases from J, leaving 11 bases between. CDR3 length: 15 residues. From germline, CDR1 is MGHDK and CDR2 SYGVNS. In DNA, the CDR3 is TGTGCCAGCAGTGAATTGGGGGGGCTATACAATGAGCAGTTCTTC. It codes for CASSELGGLYNEQFF.

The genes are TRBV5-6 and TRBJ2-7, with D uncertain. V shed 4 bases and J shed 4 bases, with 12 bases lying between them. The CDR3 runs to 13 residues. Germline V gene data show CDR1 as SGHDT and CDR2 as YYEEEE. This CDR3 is CASSTSRAYEQYF. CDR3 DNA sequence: TGTGCCAGCAGCACCTCTAGGGCTTACGAGCAGTACTTC.

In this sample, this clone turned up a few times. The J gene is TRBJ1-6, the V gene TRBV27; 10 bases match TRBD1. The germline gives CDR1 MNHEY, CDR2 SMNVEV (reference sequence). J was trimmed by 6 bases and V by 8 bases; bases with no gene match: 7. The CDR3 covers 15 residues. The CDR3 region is CASSPGQGVNSPLHF. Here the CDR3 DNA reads TGTGCCAGCTCTCCTGGACAGGGGGTTAATTCACCCCTCCACTTT.

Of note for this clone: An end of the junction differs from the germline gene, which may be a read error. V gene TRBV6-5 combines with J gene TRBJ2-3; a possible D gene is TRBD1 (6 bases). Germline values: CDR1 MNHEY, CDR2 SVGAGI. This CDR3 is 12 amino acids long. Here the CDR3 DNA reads TGTGCCAGCAGTTTTCCAGGGGCGCCTGAAATGTTT. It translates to CASSFPGAPEMF.

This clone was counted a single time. CDR3 in amino acids: CASSLSPLMNTEAFF. DNA of the CDR3: TGTGCCAGCAGTTTATCGCCACTCATGAACACTGAAGCTTTCTTT. The chain is built from TRBV27 and TRBJ1-1, with unresolved D. V lost 0 bases and J lost 0, with 8 bases in between. This CDR3 has 15 amino acids. Germline V gene data show CDR1 as MNHEY and CDR2 as SMNVEV (reference sequence).

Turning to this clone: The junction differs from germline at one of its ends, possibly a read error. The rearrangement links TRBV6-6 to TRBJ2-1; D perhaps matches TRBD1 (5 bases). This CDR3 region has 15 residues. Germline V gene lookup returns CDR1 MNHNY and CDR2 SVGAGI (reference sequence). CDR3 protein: CASSNSPGANNEQFF. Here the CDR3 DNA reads TGTGCCAGCAGTAACTCCCCTGGGGCGAACAATGAGCAGTTCTTC.

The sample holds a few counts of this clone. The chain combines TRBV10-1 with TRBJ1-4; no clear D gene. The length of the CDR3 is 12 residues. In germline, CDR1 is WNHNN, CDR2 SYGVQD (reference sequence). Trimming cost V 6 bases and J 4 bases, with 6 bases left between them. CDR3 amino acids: CASSVNNEKLFF. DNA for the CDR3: TGCGCCAGCAGCGTGAATAATGAAAAACTGTTTTTT.

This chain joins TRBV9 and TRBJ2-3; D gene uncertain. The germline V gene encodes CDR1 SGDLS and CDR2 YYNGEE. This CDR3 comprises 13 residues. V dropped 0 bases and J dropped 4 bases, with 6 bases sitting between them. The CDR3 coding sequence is TGTGCCAGCAGCGTAGTAGCCGCAGATACGCAGTATTTT. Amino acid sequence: CASSVVAADTQYF.

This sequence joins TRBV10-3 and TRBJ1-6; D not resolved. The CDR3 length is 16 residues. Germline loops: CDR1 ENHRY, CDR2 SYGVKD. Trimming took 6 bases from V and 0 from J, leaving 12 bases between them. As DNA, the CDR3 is TGTGCCATCAGAGAGGACCACGGCTCCTATAATTCACCCCTCCACTTT. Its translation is CAIREDHGSYNSPLHF.